The 4 T cell receptor beta chains in this list originate from one sample, sequenced in a study of molecular identifiers for immune sequencing clone quantification. Each CDR3 protein gets one entry after TCRdb re-called the PCR reads with MiXCR. This sample has about 320,000 distinct CDR3 sequences, with roughly a fifth found just once. Sequences were obtained from naive CD8+ T cells from blood, with Jurkat cell RNA spiked in. Subset in this sample: FACS-sorted CD8+CD4-CCR7+CD45RA+ naive T cells. These receptors came from a human donor in good health. Some libraries in this study had Jurkat cell RNA spiked in.

This clonotype was counted at least ten times. The chain uses TRBV7-6 and TRBJ2-3, with TRBD2 matching 9 bases. The CDR3 has 16 residues. From germline, CDR1 is SGHVS and CDR2 FNYEAQ. V was pared by 5 bases and J by 3 bases, with 9 bases of the junction left unmatched. The CDR3 region is CASSMLAGPLTDTQYF. The CDR3, as DNA: TGTGCCAGCAGCATGCTAGCGGGGCCCTTGACAGATACGCAGTATTTT.

In regard to this clonotype: A much more abundant neighbour one base away suggests this may be a read error. The chain recombines TRBV7-9 with TRBJ2-1, with D perhaps matching TRBD2 (5 bases). V was shortened by 7 bases and J by 3 bases, with 13 bases between the two germline ends. The germline V gene has CDR1 SEHNR and CDR2 FQNEAQ (reference sequence). The CDR3 covers 14 residues. The CDR3 loop reads CASKTNGIYNEQFF. CDR3 sequence (DNA): TGTGCCAGCAAAACTAACGGGATCTACAATGAGCAGTTCTTC.

This clonotype appeared once. A much larger clone differs from this one at a single base, so this may be a read error. The V and J genes are TRBV11-2 and TRBJ1-1, with D perhaps TRBD1 (5 bases). This CDR3 region has 14 residues. Trimming removed 1 base from V and 9 bases from J, with 15 bases in between. Germline loops: CDR1 SGHAT, CDR2 FQNNGV. CDR3 amino acids: CASSLGHGHGKAFF. In DNA, the CDR3 is TGTGCCAGCAGCTTAGGCCACGGACATGGAAAAGCTTTCTTT.

The V call is TRBV29-1, the J call TRBJ1-1; 7 bases align to TRBD1. Trimming took 0 bases from V and 6 from J; bases not matched to a gene: 1. The CDR3 runs to 12 residues. CDR1 and CDR2 from the germline V gene are SQVTM and ANQGSEA. CDR3 in DNA: TGCAGCGTTGAAGACGACAGGGCTGAAGCTTTCTTT. As protein: CSVEDDRAEAFF.